This TCR beta chain was documented in a study of T cells in Graves' hyperthyroidism and ophthalmopathy. Looking at the study overall: The authors collected peripheral blood at initial diagnosis, before any treatment. General study points: Progression to ophthalmopathy was predicted a median of about six months early. Among thyroid clonotypes expanded above 0.001, most also appeared in blood.

The length of the CDR3 is 12 residues. V was trimmed by 3 bases and J by 8 bases, leaving 7 bases between them. From germline, CDR1 is LNHDA and CDR2 SQIVND (reference sequence). Not enrolled were patients with uncontrolled infection, other autoimmune disease, pregnancy or lactation. Amplified TCR beta CDR3 regions came from RNA transcripts. A first-round RT-PCR of the TCR CDR3 used the HTBI primer set. Via MiXCR, TCRdb re-called the multiplex PCR reads, giving one row per CDR3 protein. Here the sample spans about 580,000 distinct CDR3 sequences, over 11% being singletons. This clonotype was counted between two and nine times. As yet, its antigen is unknown.

The V and J genes are TRBV19 and TRBJ1-4, with unresolved D. The material sequenced was blood. This receptor was identified in a woman in her 30s with Graves' hyperthyroidism that later progressed to Graves' ophthalmopathy. The DNA for the CDR3 is TGTGCCAGTAGTATTCCCCTGGAAAAACTGTTTTTT. Protein product: CASSIPLEKLFF.